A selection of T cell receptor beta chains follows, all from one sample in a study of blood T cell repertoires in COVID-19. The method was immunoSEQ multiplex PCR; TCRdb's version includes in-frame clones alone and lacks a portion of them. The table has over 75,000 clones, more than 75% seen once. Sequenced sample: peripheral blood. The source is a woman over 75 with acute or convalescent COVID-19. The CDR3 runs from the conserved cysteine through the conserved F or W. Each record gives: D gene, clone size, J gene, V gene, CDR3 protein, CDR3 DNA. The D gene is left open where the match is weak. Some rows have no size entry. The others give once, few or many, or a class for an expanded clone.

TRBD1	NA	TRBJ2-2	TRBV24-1	CATRPGQDTGELFF	TGTGCCACCAGACCGGGACAGGACACCGGGGAGCTGTTTTTT
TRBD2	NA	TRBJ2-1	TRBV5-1	CASSLDGTSGSNEQFF	TGCGCCAGCAGCTTGGATGGGACTAGCGGGAGCAATGAGCAGTTCTTC
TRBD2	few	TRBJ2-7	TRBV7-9	CASSPELAPTYEQYF	TGTGCCAGCAGTCCCGAACTAGCGCCTACCTACGAGCAGTACTTC
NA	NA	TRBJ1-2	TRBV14	CASSQQGPYGYTF	TGTGCCAGCAGCCAACAGGGGCCATATGGCTACACCTTC
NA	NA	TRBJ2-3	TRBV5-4	CASSYTRASTDTQYF	TGTGCCAGCAGCTACACGCGGGCAAGCACAGATACGCAGTATTTT
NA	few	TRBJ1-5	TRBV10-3	CAISAYAEDQPQHF	TGTGCCATCAGCGCCTATGCCGAAGATCAGCCCCAGCATTTT
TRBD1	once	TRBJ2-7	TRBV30	CAWKGQVNYEQYF	TGTGCCTGGAAGGGACAGGTGAACTACGAGCAGTACTTC
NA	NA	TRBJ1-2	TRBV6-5	CASSQGSDYGYTF	TGTGCCAGCAGCCAGGGGTCGGACTATGGCTACACCTTC
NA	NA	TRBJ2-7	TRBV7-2	CASSLPGGYEQYF	TGTGCCAGCAGCTTACCCGGCGGCTACGAGCAGTACTTC
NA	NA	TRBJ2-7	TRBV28	CASGLVQGTYEQYF	TGTGCCAGCGGCTTGGTCCAGGGGACCTACGAGCAGTACTTC
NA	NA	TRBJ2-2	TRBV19	CASSPQGGNTGELFF	TGTGCCAGTAGTCCCCAGGGGGGTAACACCGGGGAGCTGTTTTTT
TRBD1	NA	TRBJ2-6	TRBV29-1	CSVSTGYGANVLTF	TGCAGCGTTTCGACAGGGTATGGGGCCAACGTCCTGACTTTC
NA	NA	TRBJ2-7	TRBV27	CASSFAYPPGEQYF	TGTGCCAGCAGTTTTGCCTACCCCCCGGGCGAGCAGTACTTC
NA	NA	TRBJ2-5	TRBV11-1	CASSLGEAGTQYF	TGTGCCAGCAGCTTAGGGGAAGCGGGGACCCAGTACTTC
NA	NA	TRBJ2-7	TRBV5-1	CASSEQGVGYEQYF	TGCGCCAGCAGCGAACAGGGAGTGGGTTACGAGCAGTACTTC
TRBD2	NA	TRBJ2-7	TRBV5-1	CASRRLAEPYEQYF	TGCGCCAGCCGGCGACTAGCGGAACCCTACGAGCAGTACTTC
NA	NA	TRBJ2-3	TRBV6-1	CASSVKVGTSTDTQYF	TGTGCCAGCAGTGTAAAAGTGGGGACTAGCACAGATACGCAGTATTTT
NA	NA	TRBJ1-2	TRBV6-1	CASSEAWEGGGYTF	TGTGCCAGCAGTGAAGCGTGGGAGGGCGGCGGCTACACCTTC
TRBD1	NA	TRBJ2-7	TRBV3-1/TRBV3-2	CASSHRTGGYEQYF	TGTGCCAGCAGCCATAGGACAGGGGGCTACGAGCAGTACTTC
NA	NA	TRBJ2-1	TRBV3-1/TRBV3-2	CASSHSSGEQFF	TGTGCCAGCAGCCACTCTTCAGGGGAGCAGTTCTTC
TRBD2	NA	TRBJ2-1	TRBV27	CASSPRLAGANEQFF	TGTGCCAGCAGTCCCCGACTAGCGGGAGCAAATGAGCAGTTCTTC
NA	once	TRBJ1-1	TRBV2	CASTGPVGGEAFF	TGTGCCAGCACTGGACCGGTGGGGGGTGAAGCTTTCTTT
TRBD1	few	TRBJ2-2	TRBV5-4	CASSLVGQGTYRSGELFF	TGTGCCAGCAGCTTGGTAGGACAGGGGACTTACCGATCCGGGGAGCTGTTTTTT
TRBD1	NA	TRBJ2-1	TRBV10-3	CAISDLDRGLYEQFF	TGTGCCATCAGTGACTTGGACAGGGGGCTATACGAGCAGTTCTTC
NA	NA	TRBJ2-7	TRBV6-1	CASSEPYEQYF	TGTGCCAGCAGTGAACCGTACGAGCAGTACTTC
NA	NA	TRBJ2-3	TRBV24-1	CATSDVPGDTQYF	TGTGCCACCAGTGATGTCCCGGGGGATACGCAGTATTTT
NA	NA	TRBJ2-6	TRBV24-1	CATSLTESSGANVLTF	TGTGCCACCAGTCTTACAGAAAGCTCTGGGGCCAACGTCCTGACTTTC
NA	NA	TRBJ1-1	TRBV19	CASSAQGTTEAFF	TGTGCCAGTAGTGCCCAGGGGACCACTGAAGCTTTCTTT
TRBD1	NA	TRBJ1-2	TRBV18	CASSLRTGGAGGYTF	TGTGCCAGCTCACTCCGGACAGGGGGCGCGGGCGGCTACACCTTC
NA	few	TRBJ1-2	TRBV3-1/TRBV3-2	CASSQDTGEGGYTF	TGTGCCAGCAGCCAAGATACGGGAGAGGGCGGCTACACCTTC
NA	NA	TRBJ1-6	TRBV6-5	CATNRDYNSPLHF	TGTGCCACGAACAGGGACTATAATTCACCCCTCCACTTT
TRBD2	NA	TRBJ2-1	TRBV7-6	CASSPGRAAHSYNEQFF	TGTGCCAGCAGCCCTGGGAGGGCAGCCCACTCCTACAATGAGCAGTTCTTC
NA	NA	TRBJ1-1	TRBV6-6	CASSTGSGTEAFF	TGTGCCAGCAGTACAGGGTCGGGCACTGAAGCTTTCTTT